The clone carrying this T cell receptor (beta chain) was observed a few times. This entry comes from a study of blood T cells in healthy people across ages. A second 7 to 11 cycle PCR used barcoded and J-beta primers. Each CDR3 protein gets one entry after TCRdb re-called the 5' RACE reads with MiXCR. The data hold roughly 1.5 million distinct CDR3 sequences, with approximately 39% observed a single time. Trimming took 3 bases from V and 2 from J, leaving 10 bases between them. This CDR3 region has 14 residues. Sample: blood. This clonotype was obtained from a young woman in good health. The gene calls are TRBV12-3 or TRBV12-4 and TRBJ1-2; D gene ambiguous. CDR3 nucleotide sequence: TGTGCCAGCAGTTTTTCGGCCAAGAACTATGGCTACACCTTC. Residues: CASSFSAKNYGYTF.